This T cell receptor beta chain was sequenced for a study of cytomegalovirus exposure and HLA in healthy donors. Findings and limits, study-wide: On later analysis, the bulk of CMV-associated TCR beta chains appeared to be HLA-restricted. Immune exposure information comprised only CMV serostatus. The majority of TCR sequences were rare, yet some public TCRs appeared in many donors. A later examination showed that TCR association rates differed by HLA locus, with DRB1 most and HLA-C fewest.

PCR employed 60 Vbeta and 13 Jbeta primers. Clones were read by immunoSEQ multiplex PCR, and TCRdb kept only the in-frame ones, dropping some. The sample has 100,000 or so clones, around 79% seen once. CDR1 and CDR2 (germline): SGHTS, YDEGEE. CDR3 length: 18 amino acids. Trimming cost V 0 bases and J 9 bases; bases outside gene matches: 12. As for this clone: Its antigen is undetermined.

Sequenced material: PBMCs. The clonotype comes from a woman between 40 and 55 years old in good health and CMV-seronegative. The chain uses TRBV5-8 and TRBJ2-1; 13 bases agree with TRBD2. CDR3 residues: CASSLGSFPGTSGVEQFF. CDR3 in DNA: TGTGCCAGCAGCTTGGGATCCTTCCCCGGGACTAGCGGGGTTGAGCAGTTCTTC.